Below, 21 T cell receptor beta chains from the same sample are listed, as sequenced in a study of T-cell reconstitution after alpha-beta-depleted transplantation in children. Unique molecular identifiers were used in preparing the TCRbeta library. TCRdb reanalysed the PCR reads using MiXCR and keeps one entry per CDR3 protein. The top ten clones hold about 20% of a sample with 60,000 to 70,000 distinct CDR3 sequences, 4.9% of them seen once. This specimen consisted of PBMCs, mostly from graft donor cells, obtained 180 days after TCRalphabeta/CD19-depleted stem cell transplant. These TCRs come from a boy younger than two who had a stem cell transplant for acute myeloid leukemia, so the T cells may come from the graft donor.

This clonotype was seen repeatedly, ten times or more. The rearrangement uses TRBV12-3 or TRBV12-4 and TRBJ2-1; D is perhaps TRBD1 (5 bases). This CDR3 has 14 amino acids. V was clipped by 11 bases and J by 6 bases, with 20 bases between them. The CDR3 is CAQDRWGQGNEQFF. The CDR3 nucleotides are TGTGCCCAAGACCGCTGGGGTCAGGGCAATGAGCAGTTCTTC.

This clonotype appeared many times. The J gene is TRBJ2-1, the V gene TRBV9; possible D gene TRBD2, 6 bases. V was clipped by 0 bases and J by 3 bases, with 19 bases between them. This CDR3 region has 18 residues. The germline V gene has CDR1 SGDLS and CDR2 YYNGEE. CDR3 sequence: CASSVEPGPSDFYNEQFF. CDR3 coding DNA: TGTGCCAGCAGCGTAGAACCCGGCCCTAGCGACTTCTACAATGAGCAGTTCTTC.

This clonotype was detected ten times or more. The V and J genes are TRBV6-2 or TRBV6-3 and TRBJ2-4; D not certain. Per germline, CDR1 MNHEY and CDR2 SVGEGT. The germline V and J ends were trimmed by 8 bases and 0 bases, with 11 bases remaining between them. There are 14 residues in the CDR3. CDR3 protein: CASAPTTAKNIQYF. In DNA, the CDR3 is TGTGCCAGCGCTCCGACCACAGCCAAAAACATTCAGTACTTC.

In its sample, this clonotype was seen many times. The CDR3 DNA sequence: TGTGCCAGCAGTGGAACCGGGACAGGGTTGTACGAGCAGTACGTC. Its translation is CASSGTGTGLYEQYV. The chain links TRBV6-2 or TRBV6-3 to TRBJ2-7; 9 bases match TRBD1. The germline gives CDR1 MNHEY, CDR2 SVGEGT. This CDR3 is built from 15 residues. The junction had 9 bases not matched to a gene; V was cut back by 5 bases and J by 4 bases.

In its sample, this clonotype was seen many times. The chain combines TRBV2 with TRBJ2-1; TRBD1 agrees at 7 bases. Unmatched junction bases numbered 4, after V lost 5 bases and J lost 3 bases. Per the germline V gene, CDR1 is SNHLY and CDR2 is FYNNEI. This CDR3 contains 14 residues. The CDR3 nucleotides read TGTGCCAGCAGTCCCGGGACAGTCTACAATGAGCAGTTCTTC. Translated: CASSPGTVYNEQFF.

This clonotype was counted at least ten times. The rearrangement uses TRBV5-1 and TRBJ2-1, with 8 bases identical to TRBD1. Germline V gene lookup returns CDR1 SGHRS and CDR2 YFSETQ. Trimming cost V 0 bases and J 7 bases; bases outside gene matches: 9. The CDR3 sequence is 16 residues long. Here the CDR3 reads CASSLDPGQVRNEQFF. Written as DNA, the CDR3 is TGCGCCAGCAGCTTGGACCCGGGACAGGTTAGAAATGAGCAGTTCTTC.

This clonotype occurred many times. The genes are TRBV25-1 and TRBJ2-2, with 7 bases identical to TRBD1. V lost 7 bases and J lost 4; bases outside the gene matches: 9. The CDR3 runs to 15 residues. Germline-derived CDR1 and CDR2 are MGHDK and SYGVNS. The CDR3 DNA is TGTGCCAGCAAAGGCGAGGGGGCTGGCACCGGGGAGCTGTTTTTT. Translated: CASKGEGAGTGELFF.

This clonotype appeared many times. DNA of the CDR3: TGTGCCAGCAGCCCCATATCCCCAGGGGGTACGCAGTATTTT. It yields the protein CASSPISPGGTQYF. The chain employs TRBV7-3 and TRBJ2-3; 7 nucleotides align to TRBD1. V was clipped by 5 bases and J by 8 bases; unmatched bases: 10. CDR3 length: 14 residues. CDR1 is SGHTA, CDR2 FQGTGA, per germline.

This clonotype showed up many times. The chain couples TRBV6-1 to TRBJ2-2, with 7 bases identical to TRBD1. Germline V gene data show CDR1 as MNHNS and CDR2 as SASEGT. V was pared by 6 bases and J by 5 bases, with 9 bases of the junction left unmatched. This CDR3 is 15 amino acids long. CDR3 sequence: CASSPTGSWTGELFF. The CDR3 nucleotides read TGTGCCAGCAGCCCGACAGGGTCGTGGACCGGGGAGCTGTTTTTT.

This clonotype was counted a single time. Possible read error: a much larger clone is one base away. This chain uses TRBV4-1 with TRBJ1-4; D gene uncertain. The V and J ends lost 3 bases and 8 bases respectively, with 19 bases between them. CDR3 length equals 16 residues. The germline gives CDR1 MGHRA, CDR2 YSYEKL. The CDR3, as DNA: TGCGCCAGCAGCCAGATGGCAGGCAACGCACTCGAAAAACTGTTTTTT. This gives the protein CASSQMAGNALEKLFF.

The sample holds many counts of this clonotype. The J gene is TRBJ1-2, the V gene TRBV5-1, with 9 bases identical to TRBD1. The ends lost 2 bases at V and 6 bases at J; junction bases unmatched: 8. This CDR3 is 15 amino acids long. Germline V gene sequence: CDR1 SGHRS, CDR2 YFSETQ. Written as DNA, the CDR3 is TGCGCCAGCAGCTTTCCGGACAGGGGTGTTGATGGCTACACCTTC. It codes for CASSFPDRGVDGYTF.

This clonotype appeared many times. V and J are TRBV30 and TRBJ1-2; D possibly corresponds to TRBD1 (5 bases). With 1 base removed from V and 7 bases from J, the gap between germline ends came to 13 bases. Germline CDR1 and CDR2: GTSNPN and SVGIG (reference sequence). The CDR3 runs 13 residues. CDR3 sequence (DNA): TGTGCCTGGAGTGCGGCAGGGTATGGTGGCTACACCTTC. Encoded protein: CAWSAAGYGGYTF.

This clonotype was counted at least ten times. V and J are TRBV7-2 and TRBJ1-2, with 7 bases that match TRBD1. Germline assignment: CDR1 SGHTA and CDR2 FQGNSA. The CDR3 runs 13 residues. V dropped 5 bases and J dropped 4; count of bases not matched to a gene: 4. CDR3 region: CASSQGQFYGYTF. CDR3 nucleotide sequence: TGTGCCAGCAGCCAGGGACAGTTCTATGGCTACACCTTC.

In its sample, this clonotype was seen many times. This rearrangement joins TRBV7-2 to TRBJ1-6, with D unclear. CDR3 size: 14 residues. Trimming cost V 1 base and J 3 bases, with 4 bases left between them. Germline V lookup: CDR1 SGHTA, CDR2 FQGNSA. Here the CDR3 DNA reads TGTGCCAGCAGCTTAGACGGCTATAATTCACCCCTCCACTTT. Translating it yields CASSLDGYNSPLHF. Full variable domain (rest looked up from reference TRBV7-2 and TRBJ1-6): GAGVSQSPSNKVTEKGKDVELRCDPISGHTALYWYRQSLGQGLEFLIYFQGNSAPDKSGLPSDRFSAERTGGSVSTLTIQRTQQEDSAVYLCASSLDGYNSPLHFGNGTRLTVT.

This clonotype was recorded at least ten times. The chain joins TRBV11-2 to TRBJ2-3; D possibly corresponds to TRBD2 (6 bases). Germline CDR1 reads SGHAT; CDR2 reads FQNNGV. V lost 1 base and J lost 6, with 20 bases in between. This CDR3 spans 17 amino acids. The CDR3: CASSLVPLWVAADTQYF. CDR3 nucleotide sequence: TGTGCCAGCAGCTTAGTTCCCTTATGGGTAGCGGCCGATACGCAGTATTTT.

This clonotype was seen many times. This rearrangement joins TRBV4-2 to TRBJ2-1, with D perhaps TRBD2 (8 bases). V dropped 4 bases and J dropped 7 bases, with 17 bases sitting between them. Per germline, CDR1 LGHNA and CDR2 YNFKEQ. The CDR3 totals 15 residues. The CDR3 sequence is CASSLPGRGLNEQFF. CDR3 DNA sequence: TGTGCCAGCAGCCTACCCGGGAGGGGGCTTAATGAGCAGTTCTTC.

This clonotype was seen repeatedly, ten times or more. The chain is built from TRBV5-5 and TRBJ2-7, with D perhaps given as TRBD1 or TRBD2 (5 bases each). Germline V gives CDR1 SGHKS, CDR2 YYEKEE (reference sequence). The CDR3 contains 13 residues. The V and J ends lost 4 bases and 6 bases respectively, with 14 bases between them. CDR3 in amino acids: CASSLGRRGEQYV. The CDR3 region has the DNA TGTGCCAGCAGCCTGGGACGTCGGGGCGAGCAGTACGTC.

This clonotype was counted at least ten times. The genes are TRBV5-1 and TRBJ1-2; D unclear. CDR3 length equals 17 residues. Trimming stripped 2 bases from V and 0 bases from J, with 17 bases between. From germline, CDR1 is SGHRS and CDR2 YFSETQ. As DNA, the CDR3 is TGCGCCAGCAGCTTTGGATACGGCAGCGCCTCTAACTATGGCTACACCTTC. Protein: CASSFGYGSASNYGYTF.

This clonotype appeared many times. The chain has TRBV29-1 and TRBJ1-3; D uncertain. With 7 bases removed from V and 2 bases from J, the gap between germline ends came to 15 bases. CDR3 length equals 14 residues. Germline-derived CDR1 and CDR2 are SQVTM and ANQGSEA. CDR3 in amino acids: CSGSTEATGNTIYF. In DNA form, the CDR3 reads TGCAGCGGATCTACAGAGGCCACTGGAAACACCATATATTTT.

Many counts were recorded for this clonotype. The chain combines TRBV30 with TRBJ2-7; 9 positions match TRBD1. Trimming took 3 bases from V and 2 from J; bases not matched to a gene: 2. The CDR3 sequence is 13 residues long. Germline V gene sequence: CDR1 GTSNPN, CDR2 SVGIG (reference sequence). This CDR3 reads CAWRWDRAYEQYF. Here the CDR3 DNA reads TGTGCCTGGAGATGGGACAGGGCCTACGAGCAGTACTTC.

At least ten counts were recorded for this clonotype. V and J are TRBV2 and TRBJ2-2, with TRBD2 identical over 8 bases. The CDR3 has 22 residues. V shed 3 bases and J 0 bases; nucleotides not matched to a gene: 21. Germline V CDR1 and CDR2: SNHLY, FYNNEI. CDR3 coding DNA: TGTGCCAGCAGTGAGGCCCCGATGGGATCTGGCGGGGGGCTTCCGAACACCGGGGAGCTGTTTTTT. It is translated as CASSEAPMGSGGGLPNTGELFF. Using reference TRBV2 and TRBJ2-2 for the parts outside the CDR3, the full variable domain is EPEVTQTPSHQVTQMGQEVILRCVPISNHLYFYWYRQILGQKVEFLVSFYNNEISEKSEIFDDQFSVERPDGSNFTLKIRSTKLEDSAMYFCASSEAPMGSGGGLPNTGELFFGEGSRLTVL.